The clone carrying this T cell receptor (beta chain) was detected only a few times. Its cognate antigen is unknown. V lost 0 bases, J lost 7 bases, and 8 bases lay in between. Germline V gene lookup returns CDR1 SGDLS and CDR2 YYNGEE. This CDR3 region has 13 residues. The entry originates in a study of blood T cells in healthy people across ages. The study, taken as a whole, reports: PBMCs left unsorted prevented a conclusive naive versus antigen-experienced comparison. It was the long-lived donors that had more naive CD4+ cells and higher diversity than aged donors.

The donors, aged about 6 to 90, were healthy Caucasians from Russia. Sample-barcoded 5' priming and a J-beta primer mix drove a second PCR of roughly 7 to 11 cycles. Sequencing yielded, for each sample, at least 3 million paired-end reads carrying CDR3. TCRdb re-called the 5' RACE reads through MiXCR, storing one row per CDR3 protein. Of roughly 570,000 distinct CDR3 sequences listed, approximately 27% are singletons. The sequencing input was blood. The chain carries TRBV9 and TRBJ1-5; D not resolved. This receptor was identified in a woman in her 70s in good health. Here the CDR3 DNA reads TGTGCCAGCAGCGTAGAGGGAGGGCAGCCCCAGCATTTT. Translation gives CASSVEGGQPQHF.